Detailed here is one T cell receptor (beta chain). V shed 3 bases and J shed 5 bases, with 8 bases lying between them. Germline CDR1 is DFQATT and CDR2 is SNEGSKA (reference sequence). This CDR3 has 12 amino acids. These data originate in a study of molecular identifiers for immune sequencing clone quantification. At the level of the study: Four of five RNA aliquots from around 18,000 or 91,000 naive CD8 T cells were sequenced.

Previously described methods and listed TCR primers were used for bulk TCR libraries. TCRdb ran MiXCR on the PCR reads and lists one entry per CDR3 protein. The sample has about half a million distinct CDR3 sequences, 25% seen once. The clonotype was recovered from a human donor in good health. Some libraries in this study had Jurkat cell RNA spiked in. Sequenced input: naive CD8+ T cells from blood, with Jurkat cell RNA spiked in. Subset described: FACS-sorted CD8+CD4-CCR7+CD45RA+ naive T cells. The genes are TRBV20-1 and TRBJ2-4; D is unresolved. In DNA form, the CDR3 reads TGCAGTGCTAGGGACGGAGAAAACATTCAGTACTTC. It specifies CSARDGENIQYF.